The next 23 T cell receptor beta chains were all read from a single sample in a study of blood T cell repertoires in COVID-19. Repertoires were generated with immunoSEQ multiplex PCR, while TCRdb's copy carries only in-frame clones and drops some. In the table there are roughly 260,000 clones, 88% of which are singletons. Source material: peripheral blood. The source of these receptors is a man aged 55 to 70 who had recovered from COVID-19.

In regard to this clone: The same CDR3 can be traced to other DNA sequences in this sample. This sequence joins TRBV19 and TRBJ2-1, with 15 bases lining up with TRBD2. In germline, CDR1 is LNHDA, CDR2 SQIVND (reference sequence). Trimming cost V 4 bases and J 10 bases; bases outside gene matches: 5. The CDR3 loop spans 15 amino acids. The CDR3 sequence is CASSRTSGGAWEQFF. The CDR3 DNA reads TGTGCCAGTAGTAGGACTAGCGGGGGGGCATGGGAGCAGTTCTTC.

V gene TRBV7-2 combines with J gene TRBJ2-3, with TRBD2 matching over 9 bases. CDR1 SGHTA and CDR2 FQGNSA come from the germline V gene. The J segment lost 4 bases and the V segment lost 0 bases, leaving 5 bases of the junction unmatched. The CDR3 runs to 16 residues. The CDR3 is CASSLAGGGVSDTQYF. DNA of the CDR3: TGTGCCAGCAGCTTAGCGGGCGGGGGGGTTTCAGATACGCAGTATTTT.

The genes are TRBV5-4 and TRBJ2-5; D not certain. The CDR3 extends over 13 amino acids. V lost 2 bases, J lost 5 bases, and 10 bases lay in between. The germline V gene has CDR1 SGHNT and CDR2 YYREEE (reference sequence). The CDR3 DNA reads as TGTGCCAGCAGCTTTTCTATACAGGAGACCCAGTACTTC. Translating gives CASSFSIQETQYF.

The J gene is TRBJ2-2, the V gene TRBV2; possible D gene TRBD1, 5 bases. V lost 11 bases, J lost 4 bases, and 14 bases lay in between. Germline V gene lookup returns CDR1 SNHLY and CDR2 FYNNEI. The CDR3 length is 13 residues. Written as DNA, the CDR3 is TGTGCCGGAAAGGGGTATAGCACCGGGGAGCTGTTTTTT. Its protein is CAGKGYSTGELFF.

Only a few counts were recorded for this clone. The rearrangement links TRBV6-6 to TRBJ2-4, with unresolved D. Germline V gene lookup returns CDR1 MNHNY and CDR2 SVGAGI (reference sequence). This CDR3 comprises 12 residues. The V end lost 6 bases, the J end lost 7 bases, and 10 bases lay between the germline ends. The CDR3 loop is CASSRPRNIQYF. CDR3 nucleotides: TGTGCCAGCAGCCGTCCTAGGAACATTCAGTACTTC.

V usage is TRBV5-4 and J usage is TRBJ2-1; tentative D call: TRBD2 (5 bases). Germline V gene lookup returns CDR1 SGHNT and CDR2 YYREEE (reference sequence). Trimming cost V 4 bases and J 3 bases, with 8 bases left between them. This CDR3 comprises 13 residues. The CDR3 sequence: CASSPGDYNEQFF. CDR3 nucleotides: TGTGCCAGCAGCCCCGGGGACTACAATGAGCAGTTCTTC. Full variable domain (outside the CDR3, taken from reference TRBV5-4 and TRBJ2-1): ETGVTQSPTHLIKTRGQQVTLRCSSQSGHNTVSWYQQALGQGPQFIFQYYREEENGRGNFPPRFSGLQFPNYSSELNVNALELDDSALYLCASSPGDYNEQFFGPGTRLTVL.

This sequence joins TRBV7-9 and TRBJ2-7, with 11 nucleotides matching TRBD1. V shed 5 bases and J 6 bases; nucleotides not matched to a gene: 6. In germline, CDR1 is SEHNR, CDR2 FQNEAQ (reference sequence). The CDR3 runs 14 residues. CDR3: CASSHGQGAGEQYF. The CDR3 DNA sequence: TGTGCCAGCAGCCACGGACAGGGGGCAGGCGAGCAGTACTTC.

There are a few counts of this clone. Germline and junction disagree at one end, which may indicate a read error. In DNA form, the CDR3 reads TGTGCCGGGAGGGACTCACGGAACACCGGGGAGCTGTTTTTT. This encodes CAGRDSRNTGELFF. This sequence joins TRBV30 and TRBJ2-2; 7 bases agree with TRBD2. The CDR3 length is 14 residues. Germline values: CDR1 GTSNPN, CDR2 SVGIG (reference sequence). Supplemented by reference TRBV30 and TRBJ2-2, the full variable domain reads SQTIHQWPATLVQPVGSPLSLECTVEGTSNPNLYWYRQAAGRGLQLLFYSVGIGQISSEVPQNLSASRPQDRQFILSSKKLLLSDSGFYLCAGRDSRNTGELFFGEGSRLTVL.

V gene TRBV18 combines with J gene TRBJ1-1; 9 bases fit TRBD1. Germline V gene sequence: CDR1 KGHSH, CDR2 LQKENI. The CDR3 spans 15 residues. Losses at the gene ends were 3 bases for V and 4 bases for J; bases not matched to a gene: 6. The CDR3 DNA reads TGTGCCAGCTCACCCTACCGGGACAGGGTCACTGAAGCTTTCTTT. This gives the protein CASSPYRDRVTEAFF.

The CDR3 here is CASSNHRGGYEQYF. In DNA, the CDR3 is TGTGCCAGCAGCAACCACAGGGGGGGCTACGAGCAGTACTTC. The rearrangement uses TRBV11-2 and TRBJ2-7; the D gene is possibly TRBD1 (8 bases). Germline values: CDR1 SGHAT, CDR2 FQNNGV. CDR3 size: 14 residues. The germline V and J ends were trimmed by 5 bases and 3 bases, with 14 bases remaining between them.

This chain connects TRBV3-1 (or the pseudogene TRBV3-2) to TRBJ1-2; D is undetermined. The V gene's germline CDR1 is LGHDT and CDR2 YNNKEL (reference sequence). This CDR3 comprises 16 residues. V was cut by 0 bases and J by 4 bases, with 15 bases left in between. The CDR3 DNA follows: TGTGCCAGCAGCCAAGATGCGTGGTACAGCCCCTATGGCTACACCTTC. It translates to CASSQDAWYSPYGYTF.

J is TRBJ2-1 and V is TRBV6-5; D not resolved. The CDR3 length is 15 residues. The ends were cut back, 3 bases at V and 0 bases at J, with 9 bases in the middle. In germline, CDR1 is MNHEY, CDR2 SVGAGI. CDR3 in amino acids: CASSYLPSSYNEQFF. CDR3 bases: TGTGCCAGCAGTTATCTCCCGAGCTCCTACAATGAGCAGTTCTTC.

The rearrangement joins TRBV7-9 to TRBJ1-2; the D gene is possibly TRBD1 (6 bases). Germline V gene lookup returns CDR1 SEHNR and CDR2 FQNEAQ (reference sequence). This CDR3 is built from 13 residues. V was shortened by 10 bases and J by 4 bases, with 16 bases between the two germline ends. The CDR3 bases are TGTGCCACTTTGGTATCCAGGGGCTATGGCTACACCTTC. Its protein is CATLVSRGYGYTF.

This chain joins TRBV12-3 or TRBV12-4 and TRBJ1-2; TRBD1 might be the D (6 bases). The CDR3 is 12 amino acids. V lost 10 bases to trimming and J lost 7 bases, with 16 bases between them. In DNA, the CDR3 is TGTGCCACCCAGAAGGGGGGGTTTGGCTACACCTTC. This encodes CATQKGGFGYTF.

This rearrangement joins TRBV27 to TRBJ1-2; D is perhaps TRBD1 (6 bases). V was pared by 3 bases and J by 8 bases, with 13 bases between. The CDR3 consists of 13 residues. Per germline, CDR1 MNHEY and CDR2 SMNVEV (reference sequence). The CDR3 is CASSFTGSRGYTF. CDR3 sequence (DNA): TGTGCCAGCAGTTTCACAGGGTCTCGAGGCTACACCTTC.

The CDR3 sequence: CATSDRTSGGVTDTQYF. The CDR3 DNA is TGTGCCACCAGTGACCGGACTAGCGGGGGAGTCACAGATACGCAGTATTTT. The chain joins TRBV24-1 to TRBJ2-3; TRBD2 matches at 13 bases. The CDR3 is 17 residues long. CDR1 KGHDR and CDR2 SFDVKD come from the germline V gene. V shed 4 bases and J 2 bases; nucleotides not matched to a gene: 5.

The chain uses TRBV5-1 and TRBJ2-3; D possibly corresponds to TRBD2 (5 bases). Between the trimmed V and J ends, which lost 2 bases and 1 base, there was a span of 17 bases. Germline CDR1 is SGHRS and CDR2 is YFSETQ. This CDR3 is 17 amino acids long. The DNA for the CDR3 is TGCGCCAGCAGCTTAGCGGCAGCTCGATCGGGCACAGATACGCAGTATTTT. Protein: CASSLAAARSGTDTQYF.

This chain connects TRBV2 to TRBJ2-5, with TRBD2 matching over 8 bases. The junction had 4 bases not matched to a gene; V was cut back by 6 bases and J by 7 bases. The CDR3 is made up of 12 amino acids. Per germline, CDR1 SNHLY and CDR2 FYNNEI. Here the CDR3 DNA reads TGTGCCAGCAGCGGACTAGCTGGGACCCAGTACTTC. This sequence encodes CASSGLAGTQYF.

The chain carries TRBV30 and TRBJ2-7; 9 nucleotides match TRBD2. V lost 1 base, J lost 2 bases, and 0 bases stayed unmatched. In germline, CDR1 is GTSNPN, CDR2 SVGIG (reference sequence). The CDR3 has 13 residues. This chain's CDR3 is CAWSGTSAYEQYF. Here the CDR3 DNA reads TGTGCCTGGAGTGGGACTAGCGCCTACGAGCAGTACTTC.

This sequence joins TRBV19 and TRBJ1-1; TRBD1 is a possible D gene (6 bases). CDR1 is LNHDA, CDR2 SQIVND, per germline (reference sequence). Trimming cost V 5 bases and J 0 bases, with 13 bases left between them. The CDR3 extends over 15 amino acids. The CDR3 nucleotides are TGTGCCAGTAGTTCACAGGGCAAAGTGAACACTGAAGCTTTCTTT. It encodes CASSSQGKVNTEAFF.

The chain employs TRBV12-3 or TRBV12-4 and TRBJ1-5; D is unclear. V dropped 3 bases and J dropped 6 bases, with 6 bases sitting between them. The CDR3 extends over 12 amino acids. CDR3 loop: CASSFGVQPQHF. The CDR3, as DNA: TGTGCCAGCAGTTTCGGGGTTCAGCCCCAGCATTTT.

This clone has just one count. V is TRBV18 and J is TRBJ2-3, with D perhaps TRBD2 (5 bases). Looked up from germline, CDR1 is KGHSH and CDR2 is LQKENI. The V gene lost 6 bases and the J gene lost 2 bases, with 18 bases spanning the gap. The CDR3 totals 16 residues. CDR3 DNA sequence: TGTGCCAGCTCGCAGCGGATACCTTCTAACACAGATACGCAGTATTTT. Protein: CASSQRIPSNTDTQYF.

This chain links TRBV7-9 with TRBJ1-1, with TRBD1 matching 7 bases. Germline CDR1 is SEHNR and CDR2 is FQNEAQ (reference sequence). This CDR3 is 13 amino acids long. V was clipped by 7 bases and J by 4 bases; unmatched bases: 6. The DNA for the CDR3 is TGTGCCAGCATCCAATCAGGGGGCACTGAAGCTTTCTTT. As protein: CASIQSGGTEAFF.